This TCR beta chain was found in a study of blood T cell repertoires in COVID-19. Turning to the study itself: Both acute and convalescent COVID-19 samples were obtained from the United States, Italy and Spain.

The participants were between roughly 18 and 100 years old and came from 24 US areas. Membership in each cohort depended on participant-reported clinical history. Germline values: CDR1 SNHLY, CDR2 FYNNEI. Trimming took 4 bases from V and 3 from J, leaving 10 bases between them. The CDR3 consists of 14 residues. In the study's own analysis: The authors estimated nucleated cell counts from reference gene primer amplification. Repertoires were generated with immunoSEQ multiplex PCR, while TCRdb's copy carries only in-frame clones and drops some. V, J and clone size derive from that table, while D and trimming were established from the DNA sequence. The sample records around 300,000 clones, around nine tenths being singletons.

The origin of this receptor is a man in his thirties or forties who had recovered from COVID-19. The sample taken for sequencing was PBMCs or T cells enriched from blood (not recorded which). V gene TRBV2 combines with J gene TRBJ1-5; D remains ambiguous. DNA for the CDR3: TGTGCCAGCAGTGTAGTAGACTTCAATCAGCCCCAGCATTTT. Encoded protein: CASSVVDFNQPQHF. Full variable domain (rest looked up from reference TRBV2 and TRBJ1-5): EPEVTQTPSHQVTQMGQEVILRCVPISNHLYFYWYRQILGQKVEFLVSFYNNEISEKSEIFDDQFSVERPDGSNFTLKIRSTKLEDSAMYFCASSVVDFNQPQHFGDGTRLSIL.